These T cell receptor beta chains were read from a single sample in a study of blood T cell repertoires in COVID-19. The protocol was immunoSEQ multiplex PCR, while the TCRdb copy is restricted to in-frame clones and leaves out a portion. The sample has 490,000 or so clones; approximately 90% are singletons. Input material: PBMCs or T cells enriched from blood (not recorded which). These receptors all come from a woman aged 60-75 years who had recovered from COVID-19. CDR3s include the opening cysteine and the closing phenylalanine or tryptophan. A D gene is named only where the DNA matches it firmly. Size tells how often a clone was seen (once, few, many) or the class of an expanded clone, and some rows leave it out.

v_call	d_call	clone_size	j_call	cdr3_length	cdr3_nt	cdr3_aa
TRBV9	-	-	TRBJ2-3	15	TGTGCCAGCAGCGTATTGGGCGGGGGCACAGATACGCAGTATTTT	CASSVLGGGTDTQYF
TRBV6-1	-	once	TRBJ2-3	16	TGTGCCAGCAGTGAAGGAACTGCGGCTAGCACAGATACGCAGTATTTT	CASSEGTAASTDTQYF
TRBV11-3	-	-	TRBJ1-5	15	TGTGCCAGCAGCCTTGGAGGGGATAGCAATCAGCCCCAGCATTTT	CASSLGGDSNQPQHF
TRBV27	-	-	TRBJ1-2	15	TGTGCCAGCAGCCTGGGGGGGATCCCGGCCTATGGCTACACCTTC	CASSLGGIPAYGYTF
TRBV4-1	TRBD2	-	TRBJ2-5	17	TGCGCCAGCAGCCAAGGCGTTGGACTAGCGGGGATGGAGACCCAGTACTTC	CASSQGVGLAGMETQYF
TRBV7-9	TRBD2	-	TRBJ2-3	13	TGTGCCAGCAGCCGGGGACTAGCAGATACGCAGTATTTT	CASSRGLADTQYF
TRBV25-1	-	-	TRBJ1-6	15	TGTGCCAGCAGTGATCAGGGGCCCCTTAATTCACCCCTCCACTTT	CASSDQGPLNSPLHF
TRBV18	-	-	TRBJ1-4	16	TGTGCCAGCTCACCCGACCTGCGTGGGGGGAATGAAAAACTGTTTTTT	CASSPDLRGGNEKLFF
TRBV30	-	-	TRBJ1-1	13	TGTGCCTGGGCTACAGGATCGAGGACTGAAGCTTTCTTT	CAWATGSRTEAFF
TRBV29-1	TRBD1	once	TRBJ1-2	13	TGCAGCGTTGACCGGACAGGGTCATATGGCTACACCTTC	CSVDRTGSYGYTF
TRBV7-8	-	few	TRBJ1-5	12	TGTGCCAGCAGCCCAATGAATCAGCCCCAGCATTTT	CASSPMNQPQHF
TRBV3-1/TRBV3-2	-	once	TRBJ2-7	14	TGTGCCAGCAGCCAGAAGTCGGGGGGCCACGAGCAGTACTTC	CASSQKSGGHEQYF
TRBV6-5	-	-	TRBJ1-4	14	TGTGCCAGCAGTTACGCATGGGGGGGCGAAAAACTGTTTTTT	CASSYAWGGEKLFF
TRBV13	-	-	TRBJ2-1	16	TGTGCCAGCAGCCCCAGACAGTTGAGCTCCTACAATGAGCAGTTCTTC	CASSPRQLSSYNEQFF
TRBV20-1	-	-	TRBJ1-1	14	TGCAGTGCTAGTCGACAGGTGCTGGACACTGAAGCTTTCTTT	CSASRQVLDTEAFF
TRBV6-5	TRBD1	-	TRBJ1-1	15	TGTGCCAGCAGTTACTCGACAGGGGTGAACACTGAAGCTTTCTTT	CASSYSTGVNTEAFF
TRBV5-1	TRBD2	-	TRBJ2-2	13	TGCGCCAGCAGCCCAGGGACTAGCGGGGAGCTGTTTTTT	CASSPGTSGELFF
TRBV6-1	TRBD1	-	TRBJ1-1	15	TGTGCCAGCAGTGACCCCGGGACAGGGGGCAGGCGAGCTTTCTTT	CASSDPGTGGRRAFF